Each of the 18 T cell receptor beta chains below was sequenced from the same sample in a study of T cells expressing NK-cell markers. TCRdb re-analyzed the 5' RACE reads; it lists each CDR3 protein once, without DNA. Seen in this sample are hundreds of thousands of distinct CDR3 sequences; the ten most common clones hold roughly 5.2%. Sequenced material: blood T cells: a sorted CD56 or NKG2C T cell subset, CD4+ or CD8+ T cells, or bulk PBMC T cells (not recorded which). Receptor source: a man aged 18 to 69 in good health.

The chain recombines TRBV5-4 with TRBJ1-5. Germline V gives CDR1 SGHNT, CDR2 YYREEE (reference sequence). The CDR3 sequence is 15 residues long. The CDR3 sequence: CAGTMGGFSNQPQHF.

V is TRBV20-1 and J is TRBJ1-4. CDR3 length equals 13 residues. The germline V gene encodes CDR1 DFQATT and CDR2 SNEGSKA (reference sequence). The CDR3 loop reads CSARVDLNEKLFF.

CDR3: CASSEGYTNYGYTF. The gene calls are TRBV2 and TRBJ1-2. This CDR3 comprises 14 residues. The germline V gene encodes CDR1 SNHLY and CDR2 FYNNEI.

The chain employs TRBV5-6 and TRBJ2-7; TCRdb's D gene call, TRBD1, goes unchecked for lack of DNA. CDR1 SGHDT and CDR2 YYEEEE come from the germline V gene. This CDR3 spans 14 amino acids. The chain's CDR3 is CASSSPGVRYEQYF. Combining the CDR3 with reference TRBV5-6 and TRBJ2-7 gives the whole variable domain DAGVTQSPTHLIKTRGQQVTLRCSPKSGHDTVSWYQQALGQGPQFIFQYYEEEERQRGNFPDRFSGHQFPNYSSELNVNALLLGDSALYLCASSSPGVRYEQYFGPGTRLTVT.

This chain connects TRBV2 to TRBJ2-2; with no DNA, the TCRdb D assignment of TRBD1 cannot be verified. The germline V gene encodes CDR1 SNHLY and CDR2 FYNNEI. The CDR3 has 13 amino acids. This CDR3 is CAIRDSRTGELFF.

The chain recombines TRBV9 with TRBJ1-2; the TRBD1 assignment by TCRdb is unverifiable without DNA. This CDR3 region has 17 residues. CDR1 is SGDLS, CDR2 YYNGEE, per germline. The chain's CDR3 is CASSVGGAPSTPYGYTF.

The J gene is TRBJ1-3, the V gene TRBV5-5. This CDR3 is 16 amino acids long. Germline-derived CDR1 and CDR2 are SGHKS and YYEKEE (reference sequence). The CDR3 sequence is CASSLLDQISGNTIYF.

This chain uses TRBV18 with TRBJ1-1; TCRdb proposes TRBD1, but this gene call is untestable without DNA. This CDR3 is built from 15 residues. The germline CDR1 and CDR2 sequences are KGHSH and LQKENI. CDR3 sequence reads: CASSNTGTGDTEAFF.

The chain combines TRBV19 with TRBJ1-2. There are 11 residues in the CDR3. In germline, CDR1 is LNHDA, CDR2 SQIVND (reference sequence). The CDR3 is CASTHSYGYTF.

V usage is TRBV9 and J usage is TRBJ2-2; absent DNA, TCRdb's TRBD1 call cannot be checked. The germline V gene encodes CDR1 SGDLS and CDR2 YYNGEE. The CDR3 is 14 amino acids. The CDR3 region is CASTGQLRAGELFF.

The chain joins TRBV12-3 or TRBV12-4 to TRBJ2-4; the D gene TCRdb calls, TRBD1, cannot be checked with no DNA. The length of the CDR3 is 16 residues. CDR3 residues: CASSFRAGLAKNIQYF.

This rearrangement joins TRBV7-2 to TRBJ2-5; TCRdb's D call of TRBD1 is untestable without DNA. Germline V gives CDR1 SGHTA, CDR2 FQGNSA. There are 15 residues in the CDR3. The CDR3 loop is CASSLSRQGAGTQYF.

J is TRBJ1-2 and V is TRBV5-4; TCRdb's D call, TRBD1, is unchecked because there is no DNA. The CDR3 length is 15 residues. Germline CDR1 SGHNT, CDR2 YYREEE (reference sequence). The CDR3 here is CASSPGQGGYYGYTF.

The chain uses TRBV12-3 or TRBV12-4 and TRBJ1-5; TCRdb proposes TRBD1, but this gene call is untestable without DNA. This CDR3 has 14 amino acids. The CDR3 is CASARTVDGQPQHF.

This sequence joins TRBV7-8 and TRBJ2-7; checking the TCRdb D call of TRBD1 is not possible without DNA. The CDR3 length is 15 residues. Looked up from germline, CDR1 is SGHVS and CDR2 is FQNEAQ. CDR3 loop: CASSDRDRVPYEQYF.

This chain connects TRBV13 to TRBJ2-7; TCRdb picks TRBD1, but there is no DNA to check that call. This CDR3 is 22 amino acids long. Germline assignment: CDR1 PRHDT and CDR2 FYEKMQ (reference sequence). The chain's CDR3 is CASSRPLKIGQGHQSSSYEQYF. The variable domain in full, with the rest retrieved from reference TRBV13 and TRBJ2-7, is AAGVIQSPRHLIKEKRETATLKCYPIPRHDTVYWYQQGPGQDPQFLISFYEKMQSDKGSIPDRFSAQQFSDYHSELNMSSLELGDSALYFCASSRPLKIGQGHQSSSYEQYFGPGTRLTVT.

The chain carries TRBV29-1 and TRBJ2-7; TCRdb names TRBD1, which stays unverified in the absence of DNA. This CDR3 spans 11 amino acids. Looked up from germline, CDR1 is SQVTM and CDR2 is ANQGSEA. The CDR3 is CSASRQEEQYF.

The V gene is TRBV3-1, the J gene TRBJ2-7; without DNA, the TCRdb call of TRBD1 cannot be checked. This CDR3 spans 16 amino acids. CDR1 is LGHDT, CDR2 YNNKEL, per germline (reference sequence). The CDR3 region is CASSRGTGANSYEQYF.